The 7 T cell receptor beta chains below come from one sample, sequenced in a study of T cells in Graves' hyperthyroidism and ophthalmopathy. RNA transcripts were the template for amplifying TCR beta CDR3 regions. Researchers ran a first-round RT-PCR on the TCR CDR3 using the HTBI primer set. TCRdb fed the multiplex PCR reads into MiXCR, producing one record per CDR3 protein. This table has 600,000 to 800,000 distinct CDR3 sequences, about a third appearing once. The sequencing sample was made of blood. These TCRs come from a woman in her thirties or forties with Graves' hyperthyroidism.

Worth noting for this clonotype: This may be a read error: a much more frequent sequence differs by one nucleotide. Because the CDR3 is missing its conserved closing phenylalanine or tryptophan, this is likely a read error. The J gene is TRBJ1-2, the V gene TRBV20-1, with D hard to call. V was clipped by 1 base and J by 4 bases, with 13 bases between them. Looked up from germline, CDR1 is DFQATT and CDR2 is SNEGSKA (reference sequence). The CDR3 is 14 amino acids. CDR3 DNA sequence: TGCAGTGCTAGAGTCTTCGGCCTGGCCTATGGCTACACCTCC. Protein sequence: CSARVFGLAYGYTS.

CDR3 in amino acids: CASSYSIYSGGSNEKLFF. The CDR3 DNA is TGTGCCAGCAGTTACTCGATTTACTCGGGCGGGAGTAATGAAAAACTGTTTTTT. The chain combines TRBV6-5 with TRBJ1-4; D not certain. V was cut by 0 bases and J by 4 bases, with 18 bases left in between. The CDR3 sequence is 18 residues long. Germline assignment: CDR1 MNHEY and CDR2 SVGAGI.

This clonotype was found many times. The V gene is TRBV29-1, the J gene TRBJ2-7, with a weak D call TRBD1 (5 bases). This CDR3 contains 15 residues. Germline CDR1 is SQVTM and CDR2 is ANQGSEA. V lost 4 bases and J lost 5, with 21 bases in between. CDR3 amino acids: CSVGGGRPLVDEQYF. CDR3 bases: TGCAGCGTTGGGGGCGGCAGGCCTCTTGTCGACGAGCAGTACTTC.

This clonotype was observed a handful of times. This sequence joins TRBV12-3 or TRBV12-4 and TRBJ1-6, with TRBD1 matching 7 bases. J was trimmed by 5 bases and V by 5 bases; bases with no gene match: 6. This CDR3 is 15 amino acids long. The CDR3 sequence: CASSGQTGNNSPLHF. DNA of the CDR3: TGTGCCAGCAGTGGGCAGACAGGGAATAATTCACCCCTCCACTTT.

This clonotype was seen more than once but under ten times. The rearrangement joins TRBV9 to TRBJ1-1; tentative D call: TRBD1 (6 bases). CDR1 is SGDLS and CDR2 is YYNGEE in the germline V gene. Trimming took 3 bases from V and 3 from J, leaving 15 bases between them. The CDR3 consists of 15 residues. As DNA, the CDR3 is TGTGCCAGCAGCGCCCCAGGGAAGGGGGACACTGAAGCTTTCTTT. Amino acid sequence: CASSAPGKGDTEAFF.

This clonotype was seen at least ten times. The V and J genes are TRBV19 and TRBJ1-2, with 8 bases that match TRBD1. Per germline, CDR1 LNHDA and CDR2 SQIVND (reference sequence). V dropped 3 bases and J dropped 5; count of bases not matched to a gene: 14. The CDR3 totals 17 residues. Here the CDR3 reads CASSMDRDRTSRYGYTF. CDR3 DNA sequence: TGTGCCAGTAGTATGGACCGGGACAGGACCTCTAGGTATGGCTACACCTTC.

This clonotype was seen more than once but under ten times. The chain employs TRBV5-1 and TRBJ2-7; 12 bases agree with TRBD2. CDR3 length equals 16 residues. The J segment lost 5 bases and the V segment lost 2 bases, leaving 8 bases of the junction unmatched. The germline V gene encodes CDR1 SGHRS and CDR2 YFSETQ. As DNA, the CDR3 is TGCGCCAGCAGCTTCGTACGGACTAGCGGGATGAACGAGCAGTACTTC. This encodes CASSFVRTSGMNEQYF.